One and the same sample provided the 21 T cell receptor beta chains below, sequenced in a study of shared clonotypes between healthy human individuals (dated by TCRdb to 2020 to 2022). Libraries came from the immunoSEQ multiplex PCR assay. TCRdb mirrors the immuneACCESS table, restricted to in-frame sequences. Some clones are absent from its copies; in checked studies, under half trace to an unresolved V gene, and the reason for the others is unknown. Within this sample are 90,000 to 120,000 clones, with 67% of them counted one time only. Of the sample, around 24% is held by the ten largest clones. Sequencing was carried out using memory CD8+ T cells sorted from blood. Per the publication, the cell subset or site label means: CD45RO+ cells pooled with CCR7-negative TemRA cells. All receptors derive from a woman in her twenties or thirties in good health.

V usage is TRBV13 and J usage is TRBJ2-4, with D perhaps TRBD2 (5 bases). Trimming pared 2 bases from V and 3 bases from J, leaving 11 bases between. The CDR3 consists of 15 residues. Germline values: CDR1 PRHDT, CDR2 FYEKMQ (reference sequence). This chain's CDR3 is CASSLKAGSKNIQYF. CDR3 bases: TGTGCCAGCAGCTTAAAGGCGGGTAGCAAAAACATTCAGTACTTC.

As DNA, the CDR3 is TGCAGTGCTTCTATCTCCTACGAGCAGTACTTC. Translating it yields CSASISYEQYF. V usage is TRBV20-1 and J usage is TRBJ2-7, with D unresolved. The CDR3 runs to 11 residues. In germline, CDR1 is DFQATT, CDR2 SNEGSKA (reference sequence). V lost 5 bases and J lost 0, with 5 bases in between.

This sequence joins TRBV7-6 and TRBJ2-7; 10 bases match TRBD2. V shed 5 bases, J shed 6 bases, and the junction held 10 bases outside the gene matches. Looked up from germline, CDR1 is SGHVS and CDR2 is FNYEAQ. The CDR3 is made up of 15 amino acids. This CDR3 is CASSPVGTSVAEQYF. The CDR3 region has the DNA TGTGCCAGCAGCCCAGTCGGGACTAGCGTGGCCGAGCAGTACTTC. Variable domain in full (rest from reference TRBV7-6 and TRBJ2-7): GAGVSQSPRYKVTKRGQDVALRCDPISGHVSLYWYRQALGQGPEFLTYFNYEAQQDKSGLPNDRFSAERPEGSISTLTIQRTEQRDSAMYRCASSPVGTSVAEQYFGPGTRLTVT.

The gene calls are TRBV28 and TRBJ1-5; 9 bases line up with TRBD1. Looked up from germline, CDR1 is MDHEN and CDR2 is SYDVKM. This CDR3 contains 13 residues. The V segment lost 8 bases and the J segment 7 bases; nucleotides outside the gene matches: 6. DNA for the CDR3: TGTGCCAGCGGGACAGGGAGAGTACAGCCCCAGCATTTT. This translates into CASGTGRVQPQHF.

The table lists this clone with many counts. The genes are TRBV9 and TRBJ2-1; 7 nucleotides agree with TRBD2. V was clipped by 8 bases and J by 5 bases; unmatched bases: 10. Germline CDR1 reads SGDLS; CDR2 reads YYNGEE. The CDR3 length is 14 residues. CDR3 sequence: CARRHGRTNNEQFF. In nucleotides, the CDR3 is TGTGCCAGGAGACACGGGAGGACAAACAATGAGCAGTTCTTC.

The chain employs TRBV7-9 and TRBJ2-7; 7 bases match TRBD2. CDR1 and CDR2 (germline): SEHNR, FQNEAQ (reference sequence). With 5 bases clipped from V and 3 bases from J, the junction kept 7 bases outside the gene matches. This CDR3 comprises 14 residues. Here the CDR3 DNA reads TGTGCCAGCAGCACCCGGACTAGAGACTACGAGCAGTACTTC. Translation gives CASSTRTRDYEQYF.

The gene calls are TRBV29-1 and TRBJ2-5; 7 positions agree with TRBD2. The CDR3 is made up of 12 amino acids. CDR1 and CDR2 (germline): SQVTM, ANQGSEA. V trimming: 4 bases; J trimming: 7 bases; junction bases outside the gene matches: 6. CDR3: CSVAAGVGTQYF. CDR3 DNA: TGCAGCGTTGCCGCGGGGGTGGGGACCCAGTACTTC.

The CDR3 spells CASSRNKDYGYTF. CDR3 DNA sequence: TGCGCCAGCAGTAGAAATAAAGACTATGGCTACACCTTC. The chain links TRBV5-1 to TRBJ1-2, with D unclear. Looked up from germline, CDR1 is SGHRS and CDR2 is YFSETQ. The ends were cut back, 5 bases at V and 3 bases at J, with 11 bases in the middle. The CDR3 loop spans 13 amino acids.

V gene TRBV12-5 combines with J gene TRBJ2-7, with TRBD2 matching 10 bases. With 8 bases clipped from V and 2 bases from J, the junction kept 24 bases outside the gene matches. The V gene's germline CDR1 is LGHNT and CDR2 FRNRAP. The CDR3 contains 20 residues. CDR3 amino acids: CASSLTPTGGLAELTYEQYF. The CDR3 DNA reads TGTGCTAGTTCCCTAACCCCGACGGGAGGACTAGCGGAACTGACCTACGAGCAGTACTTC.

The CDR3 nucleotides read TGCGCCAGCAAAAGGACTAGCGCCCGCAGCACAGATACGCAGTATTTT. Encoded protein: CASKRTSARSTDTQYF. The gene calls are TRBV10-2 and TRBJ2-3; TRBD2 agrees at 9 bases. The V segment lost 7 bases and the J segment 0 bases; nucleotides outside the gene matches: 8. CDR1 and CDR2 (germline): WSHSY, SAAADI. The CDR3 length is 16 residues.

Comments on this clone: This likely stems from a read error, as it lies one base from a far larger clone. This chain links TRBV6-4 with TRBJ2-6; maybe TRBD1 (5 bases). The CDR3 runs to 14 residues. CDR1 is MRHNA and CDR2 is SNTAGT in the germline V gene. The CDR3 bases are TGTGCCAGCAGTGGAAACTCTGGGGCCAACGTCCCGACTTTC. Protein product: CASSGNSGANVPTF.

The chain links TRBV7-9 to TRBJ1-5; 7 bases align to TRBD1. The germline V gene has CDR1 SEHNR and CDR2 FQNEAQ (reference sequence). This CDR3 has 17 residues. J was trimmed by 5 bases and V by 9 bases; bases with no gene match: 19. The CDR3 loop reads CARSPLQGRTGHQPQHF. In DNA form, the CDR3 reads TGTGCCAGAAGCCCTCTACAGGGGCGGACGGGCCATCAGCCCCAGCATTTT.

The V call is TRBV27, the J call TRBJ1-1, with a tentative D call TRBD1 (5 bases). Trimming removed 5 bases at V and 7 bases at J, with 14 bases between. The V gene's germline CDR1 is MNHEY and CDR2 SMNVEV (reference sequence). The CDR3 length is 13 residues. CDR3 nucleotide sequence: TGTGCCAGCAGTCCACCTCGGACAAGTGAAGCTTTCTTT. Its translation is CASSPPRTSEAFF.

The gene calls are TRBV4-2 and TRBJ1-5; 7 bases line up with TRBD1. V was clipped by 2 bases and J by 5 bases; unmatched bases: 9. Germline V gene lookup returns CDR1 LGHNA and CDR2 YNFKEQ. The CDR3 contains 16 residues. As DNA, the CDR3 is TGTGCCAGCAGCCAACAGAGGGGGCAGGGAGATCAGCCCCAGCATTTT. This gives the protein CASSQQRGQGDQPQHF.

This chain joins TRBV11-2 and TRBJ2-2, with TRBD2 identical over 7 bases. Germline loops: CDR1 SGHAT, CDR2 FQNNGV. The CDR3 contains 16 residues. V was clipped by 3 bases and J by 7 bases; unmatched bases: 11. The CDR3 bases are TGTGCCAGCAGCTTGCTGGCTAGCGGAGTCGGCGGGGAGCTGTTTTTT. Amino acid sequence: CASSLLASGVGGELFF.

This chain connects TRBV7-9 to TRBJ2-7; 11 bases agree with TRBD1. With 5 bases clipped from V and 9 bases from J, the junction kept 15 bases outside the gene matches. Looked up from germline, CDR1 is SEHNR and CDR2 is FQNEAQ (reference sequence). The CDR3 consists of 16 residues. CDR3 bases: TGTGCCAGCAGCCCAGAAGGGACAGGGGGAACACTAGGGCAGTACTTC. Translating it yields CASSPEGTGGTLGQYF.

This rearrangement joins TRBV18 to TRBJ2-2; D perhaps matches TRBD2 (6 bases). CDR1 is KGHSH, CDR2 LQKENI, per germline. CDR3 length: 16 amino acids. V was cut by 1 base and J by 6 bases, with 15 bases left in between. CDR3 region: CASSPLTGGVAGELFF. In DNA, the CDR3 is TGTGCCAGCTCACCACTAACAGGCGGGGTTGCCGGGGAGCTGTTTTTT.

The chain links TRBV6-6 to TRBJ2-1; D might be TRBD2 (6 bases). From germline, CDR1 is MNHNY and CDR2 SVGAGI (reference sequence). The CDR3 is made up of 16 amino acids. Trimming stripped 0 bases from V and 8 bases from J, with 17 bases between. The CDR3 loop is CASSYSRGLANDEQFF. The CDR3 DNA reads TGTGCCAGCAGTTACTCGAGAGGTCTAGCGAACGATGAGCAGTTCTTC.

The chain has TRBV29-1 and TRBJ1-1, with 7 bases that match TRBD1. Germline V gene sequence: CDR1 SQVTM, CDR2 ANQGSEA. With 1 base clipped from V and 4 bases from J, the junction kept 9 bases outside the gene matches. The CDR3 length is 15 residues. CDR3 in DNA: TGCAGCGTTGAAGGGGAACAGGGGAGTAGCACTGAAGCTTTCTTT. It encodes CSVEGEQGSSTEAFF.

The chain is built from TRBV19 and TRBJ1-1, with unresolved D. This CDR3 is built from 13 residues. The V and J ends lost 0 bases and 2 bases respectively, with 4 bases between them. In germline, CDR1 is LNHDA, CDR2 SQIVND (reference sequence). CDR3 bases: TGTGCCAGTAGTATAGATGCCAACACTGAAGCTTTCTTT. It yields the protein CASSIDANTEAFF.

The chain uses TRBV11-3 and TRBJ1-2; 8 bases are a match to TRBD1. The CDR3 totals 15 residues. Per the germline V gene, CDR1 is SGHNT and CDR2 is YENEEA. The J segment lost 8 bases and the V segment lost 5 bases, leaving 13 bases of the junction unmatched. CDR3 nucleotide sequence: TGTGCCAGCAGCGTCGGGACAGGAGATCCCATGGGCTACACCTTC. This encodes CASSVGTGDPMGYTF.